This TCR beta chain stems from a study of blood T cell repertoires in COVID-19. This clone appeared a single time. Assay: immunoSEQ multiplex PCR; the TCRdb copy retains only in-frame clones and omits some. Here the sample spans about 210,000 clones, just under 85% being singletons. V lost 5 bases to trimming and J lost 2 bases, with 11 bases between them. The length of the CDR3 is 14 residues. Germline loops: CDR1 SNHLY, CDR2 FYNNEI. Source material: peripheral blood. The chain has TRBV2 and TRBJ2-3, with no clear D. This sequence was found in a woman in her 50s with active or convalescent COVID-19. The CDR3 is CASSLRLLTDTQYF. In DNA form, the CDR3 reads TGTGCCAGCAGTTTACGACTCCTCACAGATACGCAGTATTTT.